This TCR beta chain was captured by sequencing in a study of shared clonotypes between healthy human individuals. This clone was found many times. Profiling relied on immunoSEQ multiplex PCR, and the TCRdb table lists in-frame clones only, not all of them. The sample records about 120,000 clones, approximately 70% being singletons. Germline CDR1 and CDR2: MGHDK and SYGVNS. The V gene lost 3 bases and the J gene lost 4 bases, with 12 bases spanning the gap. The CDR3 contains 14 residues. The J gene is TRBJ2-5, the V gene TRBV25-1, with a weak D call TRBD1 (6 bases). This TCR derives from a woman under 40 in good health. The sample consisted of memory CD8+ T cells sorted from blood. Subset specified: CD45RO+ cells pooled with CCR7-negative TemRA cells. CDR3 nucleotides: TGTGCCAGCAGTGATCAGGGGTACCGAGAGACCCAGTACTTC. Its translation is CASSDQGYRETQYF.